This T cell receptor beta chain was sequenced during a study of T cell responses to AZD1222 COVID-19 vaccine (dated by TCRdb to the early 2020s). Background on the whole study: AZD1222 recipients given second doses at about 4 weeks or at about 12 weeks were pooled, since spike-specific TCR depth and breadth were not found to differ between the two schedules. A total of 233 trial participants underwent TCR sequencing, of whom 207 had received two doses of AZD1222 and 26 had received two doses of the MenACWY control vaccine. Enrollment into the trials was organized by age into subgroups of 18-55, 56-69 and 70-plus years, and those subgroups contained roughly 160, 29 and 62 TCR-sequenced participants, respectively. The investigation overall reported the following: After two AZD1222 doses, both the breadth and the depth of spike-specific TCRs were significantly higher than at day 0 and than in MenACWY recipients. Because no samples from the day 14 peak response were available, repertoires could be characterized only after the peak T cell response. Participants were mostly white British, with more females than males. The authors suggested clonal diversity may have been underestimated. The vaccine-associated CD4 TCRs covered the entire spike protein, and the dominant responses fell in regions 160-218 and 743-854. Conclusions about previously exposed vaccinees are limited, since just a handful of AZD1222 recipients were seropositive for SARS-CoV-2 at baseline. In the small 56-69-year group, the increase in depth fell short of significance, most likely because of low power. Reportedly, close to half of the unique spike-specific TCRs recognized epitopes lying outside the regions that are mutated in the B.1.351 and B.1.1.7 variants.

The CDR3 regions of human TCRbeta chains were subjected to immunosequencing. From the authors' description of their analysis: TCRs in the repertoires were compared against a reference library of SARS-CoV-2-specific TCRs that had been generated with the MIRA antigen-specificity platform. Breadth was defined as the fraction of unique TCRs that were SARS-CoV-2-associated. Depth was defined as the fraction of total T cells that were SARS-CoV-2-associated. Using the MIRA data, every spike-specific TCR was mapped to the spike region that the TCR reacted to and assigned to either a CD4 or a CD8 class. Log10-transformed breadth and depth values were compared by one-way ANOVA with Sidak's multiple comparisons tests. Not all clones reach the TCRdb copy of this immuneACCESS table, which keeps in-frame sequences only. Checked studies attribute under half of the gap to unresolved V genes and leave the rest unexplained. The V and J calls and the clone size are those of that table, but D and trimming were determined from the DNA. Counted in this sample were about 140,000 clones; 80% to 90% of them appeared once. About 2% of the sample lies in the top ten.

The CDR3 covers 13 residues, taking in both the cysteine and the phenylalanine. Only the CDR3 region is kept as DNA, spanning 39 bases read in frame from base 1. Between the V and J ends, shortened by 4 bases and 6 bases respectively, the junction contains 14 bases. CDR1 and CDR2 (SGHRS, YFSETQ) derive from the germline V gene. According to the study, the label for this sample's time point signals: baseline before first vaccination. Samples from vaccinated people were obtained from the UK trials COV001 and COV002, which included a single-blind randomized controlled phase 2/3 trial of AZD1222 (ChAdOx1 nCoV-19) in healthy adults. Trial participant PBMC samples were collected at day 0 and day 28 after the second dose for TCRbeta chain sequencing. Concerning this clone: Its antigen is unknown. Base qualities are missing; no much larger clone stands one base away.

The chain is assembled from TRBV5-1 and TRBJ2-7; the D call is tentative, TRBD1 or TRBD2, as each matches 6 bases. The clonotype comes from an adult in good health. The source material was peripheral blood, sampled on day 0 of AZD1222 vaccination. The CDR3 is CASSPEGVGEQYF. The DNA is as follows: TGCGCCAGCAGCCCGGAGGGGGTAGGCGAGCAGTACTTC.